This passage covers 22 T cell receptor beta chains from one sample sequenced in a study of regulatory T cells in long-lasting Graves disease. Investigators prepared the TCR beta libraries by applying iRepertoire HTBI primers and Arm-PCR of CDR3 regions. TCRdb reprocessed the multiplex PCR reads via MiXCR and lists one record per CDR3 protein. The sample shows 400,000 to 500,000 distinct CDR3 sequences, around 15% of them seen only once. Indicated time point: newly diagnosed GD, antithyroid drugs for less than 3 months. The TCR library was made from RNA that had been extracted from PBMCs in TRIzol. The sample was also linked to a second study, of T cells in Graves' hyperthyroidism and ophthalmopathy.

The sample here was peripheral blood mononuclear cells (PBMCs), taken at new diagnosis, from a patient treated with antithyroid drugs. Receptors were obtained from a woman aged 45-60 years with Graves disease.

This clonotype was seen a few times. This sequence joins TRBV5-1 and TRBJ1-2; the D is unclear. Germline CDR1 is SGHRS and CDR2 is YFSETQ. Trimming removed 1 base from V and 0 bases from J, with 13 bases in between. The CDR3 has 16 residues. The CDR3 DNA reads TGCGCCAGCAGCTTGTCTCCTACCGATCCTAACTATGGCTACACCTTC. It encodes CASSLSPTDPNYGYTF.

To note about this clonotype: Possible read error: a much larger clone is one base away. This CDR3 is missing its conserved last phenylalanine or tryptophan, likely due to a read error. The chain uses TRBV11-3 and TRBJ2-5; weak D call: TRBD1 (6 bases). Trimming shortened V by 1 base and J by 5 bases, and 14 bases separated the two germline ends. Per the germline V gene, CDR1 is SGHNT and CDR2 is YENEEA. This CDR3 contains 15 residues. In nucleotides, the CDR3 is TGTGCCAGCAGCTTAGGGACAGCGGCCGAGGAGACCCAGTACGTC. Translation gives CASSLGTAAEETQYV.

Remarks on this clonotype: This may come from a read error, since a much larger clone is one base off. This rearrangement joins TRBV10-3 to TRBJ2-7, with TRBD2 identical over 13 bases. V gave up 6 bases and J gave up 7 bases; unmatched junction bases: 9. The CDR3 totals 15 residues. Germline V gene data show CDR1 as ENHRY and CDR2 as SYGVKD. The CDR3 sequence is CAISRGLAGVDEQYF. CDR3 nucleotide sequence: TGTGCCATCAGCCGTGGACTAGCGGGAGTGGATGAGCAGTACTTC.

Ten or more counts support this clonotype. CDR3: CASSLSAEATYEQYF. CDR3 DNA sequence: TGTGCCAGCAGTTTATCGGCAGAGGCAACCTACGAGCAGTACTTC. This chain connects TRBV27 to TRBJ2-7; the D is unclear. From germline, CDR1 is MNHEY and CDR2 SMNVEV (reference sequence). The CDR3 is made up of 15 amino acids. The V end lost 0 bases, the J end lost 2 bases, and 11 bases lay between the germline ends.

This clonotype was recorded a few times. This sequence joins TRBV28 and TRBJ1-5; a weak D match, TRBD1 (6 bases). Trimming shortened V by 7 bases and J by 6 bases, and 19 bases separated the two germline ends. From germline, CDR1 is MDHEN and CDR2 SYDVKM. CDR3 size: 15 residues. CDR3: CASNLEQGLGQPQHF. CDR3 in DNA: TGTGCCAGCAATCTTGAACAGGGATTGGGTCAGCCCCAGCATTTT.

This clonotype appeared once. The genes are TRBV10-2 and TRBJ2-1, with a weak D call TRBD2 (6 bases). The CDR3 loop spans 15 amino acids. Germline V gene sequence: CDR1 WSHSY, CDR2 SAAADI. Trimming took 6 bases from V and 7 from J, leaving 19 bases between them. The CDR3 nucleotides read TGCGCCAGCAGATGGGGGGACCCCCCTTGGAATGAGCAGTTCTTC. Translated: CASRWGDPPWNEQFF.

The rearrangement uses TRBV5-1 and TRBJ2-1; 10 bases fit TRBD1. The germline gives CDR1 SGHRS, CDR2 YFSETQ. V lost 6 bases to trimming and J lost 8 bases; unmatched junction nucleotides: 5. The CDR3 is made up of 13 amino acids. For the CDR3, the DNA is TGCGCCAGCACCGGACAGGGGGGATATGAGCAGTTCTTC. As protein: CASTGQGGYEQFF.

This clonotype came up many times. CDR3 residues: CASRDSGSSYNEQFF. The CDR3 DNA reads as TGCGCCAGCAGAGATAGCGGGAGCTCCTACAATGAGCAGTTCTTC. This chain joins TRBV5-1 and TRBJ2-1; 9 bases are a match to TRBD2. J was trimmed by 0 bases and V by 5 bases; bases with no gene match: 3. This CDR3 contains 15 residues. Germline CDR1 SGHRS, CDR2 YFSETQ. Together with reference TRBV5-1 and TRBJ2-1, the CDR3 gives the full variable domain: KAGVTQTPRYLIKTRGQQVTLSCSPISGHRSVSWYQQTPGQGLQFLFEYFSETQRNKGNFPGRFSGRQFSNSRSEMNVSTLELGDSALYLCASRDSGSSYNEQFFGPGTRLTVL.

The sample holds many counts of this clonotype. The chain recombines TRBV20-1 with TRBJ2-2, with 7 bases matching TRBD1. With 4 bases clipped from V and 3 bases from J, the junction kept 8 bases outside the gene matches. Germline CDR1 is DFQATT and CDR2 is SNEGSKA (reference sequence). The CDR3 runs to 15 residues. CDR3: CSATKGQFDTGELFF. CDR3 coding DNA: TGCAGTGCTACCAAGGGACAGTTTGACACCGGGGAGCTGTTTTTT.

The gene calls are TRBV3-1 and TRBJ2-3; 11 nucleotides match TRBD2. The junction had 8 bases not matched to a gene; V was cut back by 7 bases and J by 2 bases. There are 16 residues in the CDR3. Germline V gene sequence: CDR1 LGHDT, CDR2 YNNKEL (reference sequence). CDR3 residues: CASTPGLAVFTDTQYF. Here the CDR3 DNA reads TGTGCCAGCACCCCGGGACTAGCGGTTTTCACAGATACGCAGTATTTT.

This clonotype was detected many times. As DNA, the CDR3 is TGTGCCAGCAGCCGGGACAGGGGGCTGGATCAGCCCCAGCATTTT. Its protein is CASSRDRGLDQPQHF. V usage is TRBV5-6 and J usage is TRBJ1-5; 12 positions match TRBD1. The germline V gene encodes CDR1 SGHDT and CDR2 YYEEEE. The CDR3 is 15 amino acids. V was pared by 4 bases and J by 5 bases, with 4 bases of the junction left unmatched.

The V call is TRBV4-1, the J call TRBJ2-7, with TRBD2 identical over 7 bases. The J segment lost 5 bases and the V segment lost 4 bases, leaving 8 bases of the junction unmatched. CDR3 length equals 14 residues. CDR1 is MGHRA, CDR2 YSYEKL, per germline. DNA for the CDR3: TGCGCCAGCAGCCCCTTAAGCGGGGTCGACGAGCAGTACTTC. Protein: CASSPLSGVDEQYF.

This clonotype was counted a few times. The chain recombines TRBV6-5 with TRBJ2-2, with unresolved D. The V end lost 2 bases, the J end lost 0 bases, and 7 bases lay between the germline ends. Germline assignment: CDR1 MNHEY and CDR2 SVGAGI. CDR3 size: 15 residues. Written as DNA, the CDR3 is TGTGCCAGCAGTTACGGGCGGACGAACACCGGGGAGCTGTTTTTT. Amino acid sequence: CASSYGRTNTGELFF.

This sequence joins TRBV5-4 and TRBJ2-5, with D possibly TRBD2 on 5 matching bases. Germline values: CDR1 SGHNT, CDR2 YYREEE (reference sequence). The CDR3 extends over 15 amino acids. Trimming took 0 bases from V and 3 from J, leaving 12 bases between them. The CDR3 reads CASSLDPSSEETQYF. CDR3 nucleotide sequence: TGTGCCAGCAGCTTGGATCCTAGCAGTGAAGAGACCCAGTACTTC.

This clonotype was seen only a few times. CDR3 sequence reads: CASTMGQGLFYEQYF. In DNA, the CDR3 is TGTGCCAGCACCATGGGACAGGGGCTATTCTACGAGCAGTACTTC. The chain recombines TRBV7-8 with TRBJ2-7; 10 nucleotides agree with TRBD1. The CDR3 is 15 amino acids. The V segment lost 7 bases and the J segment 3 bases; nucleotides outside the gene matches: 9. Germline CDR1 and CDR2: SGHVS and FQNEAQ.

At least ten counts were recorded for this clonotype. DNA for the CDR3: TGTGCCAGCAGCCGAGAGGGATACACTGAAGCTTTCTTT. It yields the protein CASSREGYTEAFF. The chain links TRBV3-1 to TRBJ1-1; D is unclear. The germline gives CDR1 LGHDT, CDR2 YNNKEL (reference sequence). Trimming left V 4 bases short and J 3 bases short, with 9 bases between. The CDR3 is made up of 13 amino acids.

The V and J genes are TRBV4-1 and TRBJ2-5; D possibly corresponds to TRBD1 (6 bases). The CDR3 length is 17 residues. V lost 1 base and J 0 bases, leaving 15 bases between the germline ends. Germline V lookup: CDR1 MGHRA, CDR2 YSYEKL. This CDR3 reads CASSQVRDTWYQETQYF. CDR3 nucleotide sequence: TGCGCCAGCAGCCAAGTCCGGGACACTTGGTACCAAGAGACCCAGTACTTC.

This clonotype has a count of ten or more. The chain carries TRBV6-9 and TRBJ1-2; D unclear. This CDR3 has 15 amino acids. Germline V gene data show CDR1 as MNHGY and CDR2 as SVAAGI. Deletions cut 4 bases from V and 0 bases from J, with 12 bases between. The CDR3 sequence: CASSLLPGSNYGYTF. The CDR3 DNA reads TGTGCCAGCAGTTTATTGCCAGGCTCTAACTATGGCTACACCTTC.

This clonotype occurred a few times. This chain joins TRBV5-1 and TRBJ1-2; D not certain. This CDR3 has 12 amino acids. Trimming pared 5 bases from V and 1 base from J, leaving 6 bases between. Germline values: CDR1 SGHRS, CDR2 YFSETQ. CDR3 protein: CASRLDNYGYTF. CDR3 coding DNA: TGCGCCAGCAGGTTAGATAACTATGGCTACACCTTC.

A single count supports this clonotype. A much larger clone differs by one base, so this may be a read error. The V and J genes are TRBV19 and TRBJ2-1; TRBD2 is a possible D gene (5 bases). Judging by the DNA end, TRBJ2-5 fits better; the J call may be wrong. In germline, CDR1 is LNHDA, CDR2 SQIVND (reference sequence). The CDR3 runs 12 residues. CDR3 in amino acids: CASGMREETQYF. CDR3 in DNA: TGTGCCAGTGGTATGAGGGAGGAGACCCAGTACTTC.

This clonotype has more than one count but fewer than ten. J is TRBJ2-1 and V is TRBV7-9, with 10 bases aligning to TRBD2. V was pared by 2 bases and J by 9 bases, with 7 bases of the junction left unmatched. Germline V gives CDR1 SEHNR, CDR2 FQNEAQ (reference sequence). CDR3 length: 15 amino acids. CDR3 residues: CASSLQAGGPAEQFF. The CDR3 nucleotides are TGTGCCAGCAGCTTACAAGCGGGAGGGCCCGCTGAGCAGTTCTTC. The variable domain in full, with the rest retrieved from reference TRBV7-9 and TRBJ2-1, is DTGVSQNPRHKITKRGQNVTFRCDPISEHNRLYWYRQTLGQGPEFLTYFQNEAQLEKSRLLSDRFSAERPKGSFSTLEIQRTEQGDSAMYLCASSLQAGGPAEQFFGPGTRLTVL.

The table lists this clonotype with many counts. The chain links TRBV7-7 to TRBJ2-2; weak D call: TRBD1 (6 bases). This CDR3 comprises 16 residues. In germline, CDR1 is SSHAT, CDR2 FNYEAQ (reference sequence). V was clipped by 2 bases and J by 0 bases, with 10 bases between them. CDR3 nucleotides: TGTGCCAGCAGCTTAACCGGGACATCGAACACCGGGGAGCTGTTTTTT. Protein sequence: CASSLTGTSNTGELFF.